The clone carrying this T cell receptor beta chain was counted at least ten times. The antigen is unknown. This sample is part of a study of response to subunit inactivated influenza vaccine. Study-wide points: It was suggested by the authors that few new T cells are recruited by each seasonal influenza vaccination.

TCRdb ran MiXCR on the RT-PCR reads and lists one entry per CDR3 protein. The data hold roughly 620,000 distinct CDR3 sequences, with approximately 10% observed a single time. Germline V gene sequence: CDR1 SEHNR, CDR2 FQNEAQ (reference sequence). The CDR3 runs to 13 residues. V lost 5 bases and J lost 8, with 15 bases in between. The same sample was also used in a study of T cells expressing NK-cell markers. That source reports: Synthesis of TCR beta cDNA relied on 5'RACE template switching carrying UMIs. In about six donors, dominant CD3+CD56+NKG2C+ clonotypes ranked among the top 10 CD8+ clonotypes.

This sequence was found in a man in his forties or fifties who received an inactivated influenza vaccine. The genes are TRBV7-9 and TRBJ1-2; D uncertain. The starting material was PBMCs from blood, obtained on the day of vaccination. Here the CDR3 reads CASSPRTRDGYTF. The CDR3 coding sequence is TGTGCCAGCAGCCCACGGACCCGAGACGGCTACACCTTC.